The 15 T cell receptor beta chains reported below all come from one sample, sequenced in a study of blood T cell repertoires in COVID-19. Sequenced by immunoSEQ multiplex PCR; TCRdb stores in-frame clones only, minus some. The sample contains 76,000 or so clones, around 91% of which appear only once. Sequencing used peripheral blood. The receptors shown here come from a human donor in a cohort sampled during active COVID-19.

The chain couples TRBV4-3 to TRBJ2-3; the match to TRBD2 covers 10 bases. This CDR3 has 17 residues. CDR1 and CDR2 from the germline V gene are LGHNA and YSLEER. The ends lost 4 bases at V and 1 base at J; junction bases unmatched: 8. CDR3 in amino acids: CASSRQTGLAGTDTQYF. DNA of the CDR3: TGCGCCAGCAGCCGCCAAACCGGACTAGCGGGCACAGATACGCAGTATTTT.

Notes on this clone: A read error may produce the germline difference seen at one junction end. The chain has TRBV4-3 and TRBJ1-1; 10 nucleotides match TRBD1. CDR3 length equals 16 residues. The V gene's germline CDR1 is LGHNA and CDR2 YSLEER. CDR3 DNA sequence: TGCGCCGGCAGCCAAGATTGGGACAGGGGGAACACTGAAGCTTTCTTT. Protein: CAGSQDWDRGNTEAFF.

The J gene is TRBJ2-1, the V gene TRBV7-6, with 7 positions matching TRBD2. V shed 2 bases, J shed 2 bases, and the junction held 3 bases outside the gene matches. The CDR3 consists of 15 residues. Germline-derived CDR1 and CDR2 are SGHVS and FNYEAQ. CDR3 region: CASSLSGGAYNEQFF. As DNA, the CDR3 is TGTGCCAGCAGCTTAAGTGGGGGGGCCTACAATGAGCAGTTCTTC.

This sequence joins TRBV19 and TRBJ2-3, with 7 bases aligning to TRBD2. The V gene end was trimmed by 4 bases and the J gene end by 3 bases; junction bases not matched to a gene: 1. CDR3 length equals 13 residues. CDR1 and CDR2 (germline): LNHDA, SQIVND (reference sequence). CDR3 nucleotides: TGTGCCAGTAGTACGGGGGGTACAGATACGCAGTATTTT. Its translation: CASSTGGTDTQYF. The full variable domain, completed using reference TRBV19 and TRBJ2-3, is DGGITQSPKYLFRKEGQNVTLSCEQNLNHDAMYWYRQDPGQGLRLIYYSQIVNDFQKGDIAEGYSVSREKKESFPLTVTSAQKNPTAFYLCASSTGGTDTQYFGPGTRLTVL.

The V and J genes are TRBV6-2 or TRBV6-3 and TRBJ2-5; 7 bases match TRBD1. The ends lost 5 bases at V and 4 bases at J; junction bases unmatched: 7. The CDR3 is 14 residues long. In germline, CDR1 is MNHEY, CDR2 SVGEGT. CDR3 loop: CASSIGGTLETQYF. The CDR3, as DNA: TGTGCCAGCAGTATAGGGGGCACCTTAGAGACCCAGTACTTC.

The gene calls are TRBV2 and TRBJ2-1; unclear D gene. Germline values: CDR1 SNHLY, CDR2 FYNNEI. The CDR3 runs to 15 residues. V was trimmed by 4 bases and J by 0 bases, leaving 10 bases between them. The CDR3 is CASSVIQSSYNEQFF. The CDR3 bases are TGTGCCAGCAGTGTCATACAGAGCTCCTACAATGAGCAGTTCTTC.

The chain links TRBV11-2 to TRBJ1-1; 7 bases are a match to TRBD1. In germline, CDR1 is SGHAT, CDR2 FQNNGV. V was clipped by 5 bases and J by 0 bases; unmatched bases: 3. The CDR3 runs to 14 residues. Here the CDR3 reads CASSPTGMNTEAFF. CDR3 sequence (DNA): TGTGCCAGCAGCCCGACAGGGATGAACACTGAAGCTTTCTTT.

The genes are TRBV5-4 and TRBJ1-2; D is perhaps TRBD1 (6 bases). The CDR3 extends over 12 amino acids. The V end lost 7 bases, the J end lost 4 bases, and 11 bases lay between the germline ends. Germline-derived CDR1 and CDR2 are SGHNT and YYREEE (reference sequence). DNA of the CDR3: TGTGCCAGCGGGACAAGTCCCTATGGCTACACCTTC. It yields the protein CASGTSPYGYTF.

This clone appeared once. The genes are TRBV5-4 and TRBJ2-3; 10 bases map to TRBD2. Trimming took 5 bases from V and 0 from J; bases not matched to a gene: 3. This CDR3 has 15 amino acids. Germline V gene lookup returns CDR1 SGHNT and CDR2 YYREEE (reference sequence). The DNA of the CDR3 is TGTGCCAGCAGAGAACTAGCGGGGAGCACAGATACGCAGTATTTT. It specifies CASRELAGSTDTQYF.

The CDR3 nucleotides are TGTGCCAGCAGCTTGTCCTCCGGGGCACTAGCGTACTACGAGCAGTACTTC. Protein product: CASSLSSGALAYYEQYF. V gene TRBV5-6 combines with J gene TRBJ2-7, with TRBD2 matching 7 bases. In germline, CDR1 is SGHDT, CDR2 YYEEEE. This CDR3 is 17 amino acids long. V lost 1 base and J lost 3; bases outside the gene matches: 13.

CDR3 loop: CASSERRGAFPSTDTQYF. The CDR3 DNA follows: TGTGCCAGCAGTGAAAGGCGGGGGGCTTTCCCTAGCACAGATACGCAGTATTTT. V usage is TRBV6-1 and J usage is TRBJ2-3, with 8 bases identical to TRBD2. This CDR3 is built from 18 residues. With 2 bases clipped from V and 0 bases from J, the junction kept 10 bases outside the gene matches. The germline gives CDR1 MNHNS, CDR2 SASEGT.

V gene TRBV3-1 (or the pseudogene TRBV3-2) combines with J gene TRBJ2-1; D is perhaps TRBD2 (5 bases). CDR1 and CDR2 from the germline V gene are LGHDT and YNNKEL (reference sequence). Trimming took off 6 bases at V and 2 bases at J, with 11 bases between the two ends. The CDR3 length is 14 residues. The chain's CDR3 is CASSPMGAYNEQFF. The CDR3 DNA reads TGTGCCAGCAGTCCCATGGGAGCCTACAATGAGCAGTTCTTC.

Only one count was recorded for this clone. This chain connects TRBV5-6 to TRBJ2-7, with 7 bases identical to TRBD1. From germline, CDR1 is SGHDT and CDR2 YYEEEE. J was trimmed by 5 bases and V by 5 bases; bases with no gene match: 7. The CDR3 sequence is 13 residues long. The CDR3 sequence is CASSSTGTNEQYF. In DNA, the CDR3 is TGTGCCAGCAGTTCGACAGGGACCAACGAGCAGTACTTC.

This chain joins TRBV10-3 and TRBJ2-1, with 10 bases aligning to TRBD2. Germline V gene data show CDR1 as ENHRY and CDR2 as SYGVKD. This CDR3 region has 18 residues. J gave up 2 bases and V 1 base, and 8 bases lay outside the gene matches. In nucleotides, the CDR3 is TGTGCCATCAGTGAGTTTCTTAGCGGGGGGCCTCCCTACAATGAGCAGTTCTTC. It encodes CAISEFLSGGPPYNEQFF.

With respect to this clone: An end of the junction does not agree with germline; a read error may underlie this. The V and J genes are TRBV18 and TRBJ1-5, with 8 bases lining up with TRBD1. Looked up from germline, CDR1 is KGHSH and CDR2 is LQKENI. The CDR3 runs to 17 residues. CDR3 nucleotide sequence: TGTGCCAGCTCACAACAACAGGGGGTAGGGAGCAATCAGCCCCGGCATTTT. Amino acid sequence: CASSQQQGVGSNQPRHF. The full variable domain, its missing parts supplied by reference TRBV18 and TRBJ1-5, is NAGVMQNPRHLVRRRGQEARLRCSPMKGHSHVYWYRQLPEEGLKFMVYLQKENIIDESGMPKERFSAEFPKEGPSILRIQQVVRGDSAAYFCASSQQQGVGSNQPRHFGDGTRLSIL.